The sequence of this T cell receptor (beta chain) was determined in a study of blood T cell repertoires in COVID-19. Study details: The United States, Italy and Spain supplied acute and convalescent COVID-19 samples.

Enrolment of Seattle patients took place during active infection, and they were followed longitudinally. In the authors' methods: Scientists estimated how many nucleated cells there were by amplifying reference gene primers. Sequenced by immunoSEQ multiplex PCR; TCRdb stores in-frame clones only, minus some. From that table come the V and J calls and clone size; the DNA was used to work out D and trimming. The sample holds tens of thousands of clones, around two thirds seen once. The sequencing sample was made of peripheral blood. This clonotype was sampled from a man in his 70s with COVID-19, enrolled during active disease.

Here the CDR3 DNA reads TGTGCCAGCAATGGGGACAGGGTGAATCAGCCCCAGCATTTT. Its protein product is CASNGDRVNQPQHF. The chain is built from TRBV28 and TRBJ1-5, with 9 bases aligning to TRBD1. The CDR3 consists of 14 residues. V lost 7 bases to trimming and J lost 4 bases; unmatched junction nucleotides: 5. Germline CDR1 is MDHEN and CDR2 is SYDVKM.